These 10 T cell receptor beta chains were all obtained from the same sample, sequenced in a study of T cell clonality in common variable immunodeficiency. Method: immunoSEQ multiplex PCR; TCRdb's copy keeps in-frame clones and lacks some. This sample comprises tens of thousands of clones, none seen once only. Source material: peripheral blood mononuclear cells. These receptors were collected from a person aged 18-70 years in good health.

At least ten counts were recorded for this clone. The CDR3 extends 3 residues past the end of the read, so its final part is completed from the germline J gene. The rearrangement uses TRBV7-2 and TRBJ2-3; no reliable D call. CDR3 length equals 14 residues. The germline V gene has CDR1 SGHTA and CDR2 FQGNSA. V shed 2 bases and J shed 1 base, with 7 bases lying between them. CDR3 DNA (partial): TGTGCCAGCAGCTTAAGGGCAGGCACAGATACG. Translating it yields CASSLRAGTDT. Given in full, the CDR3 is CASSLRAGTDTQYF.

The sample holds many counts of this clone. CDR3 DNA (partial): TGTGCCACTACGGACAGGGGCAATGAG. Protein: CATTDRGNE. The whole CDR3 sequence is CATTDRGNEQFF. The chain has TRBV6-2 or TRBV6-3 and TRBJ2-1; TRBD1 matches 9 bases. The read stops 3 residues short of the end of the CDR3; the missing end is completed from the germline J gene. Per the germline V gene, CDR1 is MNHEY and CDR2 is SVGEGT. V was clipped by 10 bases and J by 6 bases; unmatched bases: 4. The CDR3 covers 12 residues.

This clone showed up many times. The CDR3 end lies 3 residues beyond the end of the read and is filled in from the germline J gene. V is TRBV7-2 and J is TRBJ1-4; 9 positions match TRBD1. Germline CDR1 SGHTA, CDR2 FQGNSA. The CDR3 consists of 15 residues. V shed 6 bases and J 8 bases; nucleotides not matched to a gene: 10. The CDR3 bases that were read are TGTGCCAGCAGGAGGGACAGGGAGATAGGAGAAAAA. It specifies CASRRDREIGEK. The entire CDR3 is CASRRDREIGEKLFF.

This clone came up many times. The read ends 3 residues before the CDR3 terminus; that terminus is restored from the germline J gene. The chain couples TRBV18 to TRBJ2-3, with 7 bases lining up with TRBD1. The V gene end was trimmed by 6 bases and the J gene end by 2 bases; junction bases not matched to a gene: 17. CDR3 length: 18 residues. Germline assignment: CDR1 KGHSH and CDR2 LQKENI. The covered CDR3 bases are TGTGCCAGCTCCCGGACCCCAGTTCGGGACAGCACCACAGATACG. It encodes CASSRTPVRDSTTDT. The CDR3 reads in full as CASSRTPVRDSTTDTQYF.

This clone was seen at least ten times. The read gets to within 3 residues of the CDR3 end, and the germline J gene fills in the rest. The chain couples TRBV27 to TRBJ1-2; 9 bases are a match to TRBD1. In germline, CDR1 is MNHEY, CDR2 SMNVEV (reference sequence). CDR3 size: 13 residues. V shed 4 bases, J shed 4 bases, and the junction held 1 base outside the gene matches. CDR3 in amino acids: CASSYRGPYGYTF. The sequenced CDR3 bases are TGTGCCAGCAGTTACAGGGGGCCCTATGGC.

This clone was detected ten times or more. The CDR3 end falls 3 residues outside the read, so it is completed with the germline J gene. The J gene is TRBJ1-6, the V gene TRBV20-1; 9 bases map to TRBD1. V dropped 0 bases and J dropped 7; count of bases not matched to a gene: 7. The germline gives CDR1 DFQATT, CDR2 SNEGSKA (reference sequence). The length of the CDR3 is 16 residues. CDR3 DNA, as far as it was read: TGCAGTGCTAGAGATCGGGGACAGGGTAACAATTCACCC. Residues: CSARDRGQGNNSP. The complete CDR3 sequence is CSARDRGQGNNSPLHF.

This clone was seen repeatedly, ten times or more. The read halts 3 residues ahead of the CDR3 end, with the missing end drawn from the germline J gene. J is TRBJ1-1 and V is TRBV2, with TRBD1 matching 7 bases. V lost 6 bases to trimming and J lost 5 bases; unmatched junction nucleotides: 9. The CDR3 covers 14 residues. Germline CDR1 is SNHLY and CDR2 is FYNNEI. This CDR3 is CASRRNRGGTEAFF. The CDR3 DNA, read in part, is TGTGCCAGCAGGAGGAACAGGGGAGGAACTGAA.

This clone has a count of ten or more. The read is 3 residues too short to cover the CDR3 end, so that end is filled in from the germline J gene. This chain joins TRBV15 and TRBJ1-5; D may be TRBD1 (6 bases). The germline CDR1 and CDR2 sequences are LNHNV and YYDKDF (reference sequence). Trimming pared 1 base from V and 5 bases from J, leaving 18 bases between. CDR3 length: 17 residues. This CDR3 is CATSRGGGQALDQPQHF. CDR3 DNA, as far as it was read: TGTGCCACCAGCAGAGGGGGGGGGCAGGCCTTGGATCAGCCC.

This clone was counted at least ten times. The CDR3 goes on 3 residues after the read ends, and that part is filled in from the germline J gene. V and J are TRBV18 and TRBJ1-4; the match to TRBD1 covers 7 bases. The CDR3 sequence is 16 residues long. Germline V gene lookup returns CDR1 KGHSH and CDR2 LQKENI. The V gene end was trimmed by 3 bases and the J gene end by 5 bases; junction bases not matched to a gene: 9. The sequenced part of the CDR3 DNA is TGTGCCAGCTCACCCTGGACAGGTAGTGGAAATGAAAAA. Translating gives CASSPWTGSGNEK. From start to end, the CDR3 is CASSPWTGSGNEKLFF.

This clone was recorded at least ten times. Read data end 3 residues before the CDR3 end; the end is taken from the germline J gene. The rearrangement uses TRBV6-1 and TRBJ2-4; D remains unclear. This CDR3 is built from 13 residues. In germline, CDR1 is MNHNS, CDR2 SASEGT. V lost 2 bases and J 8 bases, leaving 10 bases between the germline ends. The CDR3 sequence is CASSEPGQDIQYF. Incomplete CDR3 DNA: TGTGCCAGCAGTGAACCCGGCCAGGACATT.